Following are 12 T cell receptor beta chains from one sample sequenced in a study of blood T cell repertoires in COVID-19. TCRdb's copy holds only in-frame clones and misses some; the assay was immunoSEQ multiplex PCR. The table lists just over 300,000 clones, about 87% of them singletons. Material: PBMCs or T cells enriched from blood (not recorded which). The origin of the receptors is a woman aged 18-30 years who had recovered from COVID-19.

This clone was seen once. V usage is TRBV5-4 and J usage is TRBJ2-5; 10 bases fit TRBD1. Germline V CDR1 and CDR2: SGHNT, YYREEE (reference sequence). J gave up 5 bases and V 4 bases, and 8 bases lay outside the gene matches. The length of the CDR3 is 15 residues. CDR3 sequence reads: CASSIDRGLGETQYF. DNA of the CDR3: TGTGCCAGCAGCATTGACAGGGGGCTGGGGGAGACCCAGTACTTC.

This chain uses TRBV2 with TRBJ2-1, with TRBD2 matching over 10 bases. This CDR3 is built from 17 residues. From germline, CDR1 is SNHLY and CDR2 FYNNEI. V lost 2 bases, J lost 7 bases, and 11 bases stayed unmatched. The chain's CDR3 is CASSEQSSGSYMNEQFF. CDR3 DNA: TGTGCCAGCAGTGAACAGTCTAGCGGGAGTTATATGAATGAGCAGTTCTTC. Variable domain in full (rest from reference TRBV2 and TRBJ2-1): EPEVTQTPSHQVTQMGQEVILRCVPISNHLYFYWYRQILGQKVEFLVSFYNNEISEKSEIFDDQFSVERPDGSNFTLKIRSTKLEDSAMYFCASSEQSSGSYMNEQFFGPGTRLTVL.

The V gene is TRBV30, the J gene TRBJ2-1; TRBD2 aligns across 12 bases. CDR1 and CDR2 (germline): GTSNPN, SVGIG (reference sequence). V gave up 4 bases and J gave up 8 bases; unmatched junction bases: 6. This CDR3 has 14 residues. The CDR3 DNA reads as TGTGCCTGGATGGCTAGCGGGGGGGCCGATGAGCAGTTCTTC. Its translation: CAWMASGGADEQFF.

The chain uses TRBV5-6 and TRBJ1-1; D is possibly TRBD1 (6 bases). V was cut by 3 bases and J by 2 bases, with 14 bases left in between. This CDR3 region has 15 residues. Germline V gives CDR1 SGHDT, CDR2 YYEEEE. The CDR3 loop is CASSSDRRFNTEAFF. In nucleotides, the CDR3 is TGTGCCAGCAGCTCCGACAGGCGCTTTAACACTGAAGCTTTCTTT.

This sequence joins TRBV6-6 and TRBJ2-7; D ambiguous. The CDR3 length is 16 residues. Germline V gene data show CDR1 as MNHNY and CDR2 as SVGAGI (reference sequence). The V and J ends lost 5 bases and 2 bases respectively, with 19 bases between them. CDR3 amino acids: CASSRFGRVIPYEQYF. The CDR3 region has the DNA TGTGCCAGCAGTCGATTCGGTCGGGTGATCCCCTACGAGCAGTACTTC.

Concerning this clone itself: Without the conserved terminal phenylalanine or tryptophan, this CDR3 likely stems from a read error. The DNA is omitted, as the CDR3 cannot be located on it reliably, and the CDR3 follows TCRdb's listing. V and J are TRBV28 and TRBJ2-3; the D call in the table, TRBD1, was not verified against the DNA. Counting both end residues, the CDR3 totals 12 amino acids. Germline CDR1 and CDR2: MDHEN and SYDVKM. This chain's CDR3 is CASSSDGPISGV.

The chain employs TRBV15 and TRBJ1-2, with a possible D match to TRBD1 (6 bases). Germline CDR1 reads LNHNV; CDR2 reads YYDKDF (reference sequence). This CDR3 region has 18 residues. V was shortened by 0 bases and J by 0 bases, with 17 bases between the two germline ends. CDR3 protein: CATSRDGGPGVTNYGYTF. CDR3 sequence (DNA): TGTGCCACCAGCAGAGACGGGGGGCCGGGGGTGACTAACTATGGCTACACCTTC. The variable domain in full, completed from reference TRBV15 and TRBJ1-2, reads DAMVIQNPRYQVTQFGKPVTLSCSQTLNHNVMYWYQQKSSQAPKLLFHYYDKDFNNEADTPDNFQSRRPNTSFCFLDIRSPGLGDTAMYLCATSRDGGPGVTNYGYTFGSGTRLTVV.

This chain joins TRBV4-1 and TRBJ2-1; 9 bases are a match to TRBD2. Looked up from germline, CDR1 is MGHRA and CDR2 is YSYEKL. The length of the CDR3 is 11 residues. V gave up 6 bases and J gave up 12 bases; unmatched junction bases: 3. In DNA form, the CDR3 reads TGCGCCAGCAGTCATAGCGGGGGGCAGTTCTTC. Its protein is CASSHSGGQFF.

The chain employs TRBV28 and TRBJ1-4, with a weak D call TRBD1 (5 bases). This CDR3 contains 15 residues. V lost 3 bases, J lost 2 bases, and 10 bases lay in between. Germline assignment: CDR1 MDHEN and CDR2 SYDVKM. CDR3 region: CASSFREATNEKLFF. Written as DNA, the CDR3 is TGTGCCAGCAGTTTCAGGGAGGCGACTAATGAAAAACTGTTTTTT.

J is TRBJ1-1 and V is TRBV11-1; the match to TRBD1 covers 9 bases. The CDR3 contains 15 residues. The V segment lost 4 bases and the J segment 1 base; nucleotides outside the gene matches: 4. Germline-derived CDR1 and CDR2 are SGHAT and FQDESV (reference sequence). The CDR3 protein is CASSSPGQGNTEAFF. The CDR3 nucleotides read TGTGCCAGCAGCTCGCCGGGACAGGGGAACACTGAAGCTTTCTTT.

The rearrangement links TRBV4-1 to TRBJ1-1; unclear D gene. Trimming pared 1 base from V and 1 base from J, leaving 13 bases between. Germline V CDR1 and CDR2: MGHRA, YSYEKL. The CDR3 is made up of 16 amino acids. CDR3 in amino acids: CASSQVPRVKNTEAFF. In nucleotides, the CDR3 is TGCGCCAGCAGCCAAGTACCGAGGGTTAAGAACACTGAAGCTTTCTTT.

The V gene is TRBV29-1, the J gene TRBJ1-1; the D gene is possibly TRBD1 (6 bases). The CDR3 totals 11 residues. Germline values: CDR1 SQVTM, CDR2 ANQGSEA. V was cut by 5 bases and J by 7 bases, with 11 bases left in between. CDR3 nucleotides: TGCAGCGTTTCTATGACAGGTGAAGCTTTCTTT. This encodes CSVSMTGEAFF. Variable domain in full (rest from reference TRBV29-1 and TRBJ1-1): SAVISQKPSRDICQRGTSLTIQCQVDSQVTMMFWYRQQPGQSLTLIATANQGSEATYESGFVIDKFPISRPNLTFSTLTVSNMSPEDSSIYLCSVSMTGEAFFGQGTRLTVV.